These 5 T cell receptor beta chains were all obtained from the same sample, sequenced in a study of OX40 agonist ivuxolimab in advanced cancers. Data came from immunoSEQ multiplex PCR; TCRdb stores just in-frame clones and leaves some out. This table holds roughly 58,000 clones, around four fifths found once. The material was CD4+ or CD8+ T cells sorted from blood, obtained in a trial of the OX40 agonist ivuxolimab. Receptors were obtained from an adult with an advanced solid tumor such as melanoma, head and neck, liver or kidney cancer.

This rearrangement joins TRBV19 to TRBJ1-5; 7 positions agree with TRBD1. V lost 10 bases, J lost 3 bases, and 12 bases stayed unmatched. The CDR3 is 15 residues long. The V gene's germline CDR1 is LNHDA and CDR2 SQIVND (reference sequence). The DNA for the CDR3 is TGTGCCACCAAACCTCTCGGGACAGACAATCAGCCCCAGCATTTT. This encodes CATKPLGTDNQPQHF.

This rearrangement joins TRBV12-5 to TRBJ2-2; D unresolved. Germline V gene data show CDR1 as LGHNT and CDR2 as FRNRAP. The length of the CDR3 is 16 residues. The V and J ends lost 6 bases and 0 bases respectively, with 14 bases between them. The CDR3: CASGRIQFANTGELFF. CDR3 DNA sequence: TGTGCTAGTGGCCGGATCCAGTTCGCGAACACCGGGGAGCTGTTTTTT.

The V call is TRBV6-1, the J call TRBJ2-1, with 8 bases fitting TRBD2. The junction had 6 bases not matched to a gene; V was cut back by 2 bases and J by 6 bases. This CDR3 region has 15 residues. CDR1 is MNHNS and CDR2 is SASEGT in the germline V gene. CDR3 in amino acids: CASSESSGSLNEQFF. The CDR3 DNA sequence: TGTGCCAGCAGTGAATCTAGCGGGTCCCTCAATGAGCAGTTCTTC.

This clone was counted between two and nine times. The V call is TRBV19, the J call TRBJ1-5, with 7 positions matching TRBD1. The CDR3 loop spans 15 amino acids. The V gene end was trimmed by 8 bases and the J gene end by 0 bases; junction bases not matched to a gene: 7. Germline lookup yields CDR1 LNHDA and CDR2 SQIVND (reference sequence). The DNA of the CDR3 is TGTGCCAGTCGGGACAGACTATATAGCAATCAGCCCCAGCATTTT. It specifies CASRDRLYSNQPQHF.

V gene TRBV7-8 combines with J gene TRBJ2-7; 7 nucleotides align to TRBD1. The germline CDR1 and CDR2 sequences are SGHVS and FQNEAQ. CDR3 length equals 15 residues. Trimming took 2 bases from V and 3 from J; bases not matched to a gene: 7. The CDR3 DNA is TGTGCCAGCAGCTTAAGAGGGACAGCCAACTACGAGCAGTACTTC. Translation gives CASSLRGTANYEQYF.